These T cell receptor beta chains were read from a single sample in a study of CD8+ T cells in alopecia areata. The protocol was immunoSEQ multiplex PCR, while the TCRdb copy is restricted to in-frame clones and leaves out a portion. Of some 96,000 clones listed, about 64% are singletons. The sequenced sample was CD8+ T cells sorted from blood, obtained at week 4, from a patient treated with tofacitinib. All receptors derive from a human donor with alopecia areata. The CDR3 runs from the conserved cysteine through the conserved F or W. A D gene is named only where the DNA matches it firmly. Only some rows state a clone size, as once, few, many or a class for expanded clones.

j_call | d_call | clone_size | v_call | cdr3_aa | cdr3_nt
TRBJ2-7 | NA | NA | TRBV30 | CAWSAGHSYEQYF | TGTGCCTGGAGTGCCGGACACTCCTACGAGCAGTACTTC
TRBJ2-5 | NA | NA | TRBV30 | CAWSVLGGEQYF | TGTGCCTGGAGTGTACTGGGGGGTGAGCAGTACTTC
TRBJ2-2 | TRBD2 | few | TRBV5-4 | CASSGLAETTGELFF | TGTGCCAGCAGCGGCCTAGCGGAAACCACCGGGGAGCTGTTTTTT
TRBJ1-1 | NA | few | TRBV27 | CASSLQGMNTEAFF | TGTGCCAGCAGTCTACAGGGAATGAACACTGAAGCTTTCTTT
TRBJ2-3 | NA | NA | TRBV9 | CASSASLAGRQYDTQYF | TGTGCCAGCAGCGCATCACTGGCGGGTCGGCAGTATGATACGCAGTATTTT
TRBJ1-4 | NA | few | TRBV30 | CAWSVPGEEKLFF | TGTGCCTGGAGTGTACCAGGGGAGGAAAAACTGTTTTTT
TRBJ2-3 | NA | once | TRBV27 | CASSSLGWASTDTQYF | TGTGCCAGCAGCAGTCTCGGTTGGGCTAGCACAGATACGCAGTATTTT
TRBJ1-2 | NA | NA | TRBV28 | CASSETGYYGYTF | TGTGCCAGCAGCGAAACAGGGTACTATGGCTACACCTTC
TRBJ2-2 | TRBD2 | NA | TRBV9 | CASSMGLAVNTGELFF | TGTGCCAGCAGCATGGGACTAGCGGTGAACACCGGAGAGCTGTTTTTT
TRBJ2-7 | NA | NA | TRBV14 | CASSQGGGTYEQYF | TGTGCCAGCAGCCAAGGTGGCGGGACCTACGAGCAGTACTTC
TRBJ1-5 | NA | NA | TRBV19 | CASTTGLVENQPQHF | TGTGCCAGTACTACGGGACTGGTTGAAAATCAGCCCCAGCATTTT
TRBJ1-4 | TRBD1 | NA | TRBV23-1 | CAIRGGTGGGKLFF | TGCGCCATCAGGGGAGGGACAGGGGGTGGAAAACTGTTTTTT
TRBJ2-1 | NA | NA | TRBV2 | CASSQVRVEPNEQFF | TGTGCCAGCAGCCAAGTGAGAGTAGAGCCCAATGAGCAGTTCTTC
TRBJ2-7 | NA | few | TRBV10-3 | CAISLTASYEQYF | TGTGCCATCAGTTTGACAGCCTCCTACGAGCAGTACTTC
TRBJ1-1 | NA | NA | TRBV30 | CAWSMGRAEAFF | TGTGCCTGGAGTATGGGTCGCGCTGAAGCTTTCTTT
TRBJ2-7 | TRBD1 | few | TRBV5-1 | CASSGPGQGPYEQYF | TGCGCCAGCAGCGGGCCCGGACAGGGACCCTACGAGCAGTACTTC
TRBJ2-1 | NA | many | TRBV9 | CASSPSGGTYNEQFF | TGTGCCAGCAGCCCGTCAGGGGGGACTTACAATGAGCAGTTCTTC
TRBJ1-4 | NA | few | TRBV5-1 | CASTPGQTNEKLFF | TGCGCCAGCACCCCAGGGCAGACTAATGAAAAACTGTTTTTT
TRBJ1-1 | TRBD1 | few | TRBV12-5 | CASGLQGGLEAFF | TGTGCTAGTGGTTTGCAGGGGGGCCTTGAAGCTTTCTTT
TRBJ1-5 | NA | NA | TRBV2 | CASSPGAYSNQPQHF | TGTGCCAGCAGCCCAGGGGCCTATAGCAATCAGCCCCAGCATTTT
TRBJ2-1 | NA | few | TRBV7-3 | CASSSTSYNEQFF | TGTGCCAGCAGCTCCACTAGTTACAATGAGCAGTTCTTC
TRBJ2-5 | NA | NA | TRBV5-6 | CASSLDYGGLETQYF | TGTGCCAGCAGCTTGGACTATGGGGGTTTGGAGACCCAGTACTTC
TRBJ2-7 | NA | few | TRBV29-1 | CSVESGRDYEQYF | TGCAGCGTTGAGTCAGGGCGAGACTACGAGCAGTACTTC
TRBJ1-2 | NA | few | TRBV5-4 | CASSSPGGLNYGYTF | TGTGCCAGCAGCTCCCCCGGGGGGCTTAACTATGGCTACACCTTC
TRBJ2-1 | TRBD2 | NA | TRBV27 | CASSPPIPLAGKGNEQFF | TGTGCCAGCAGTCCACCTATTCCACTAGCGGGAAAGGGGAATGAGCAGTTCTTC
TRBJ1-1 | NA | few | TRBV5-6 | CASSETGNTEAFF | TGTGCCAGCAGCGAGACAGGGAACACTGAAGCTTTCTTT
TRBJ2-7 | TRBD1 | few | TRBV29-1 | CSAHLGTGAYEQYF | TGCAGCGCCCACCTTGGGACAGGGGCCTACGAGCAGTACTTC
TRBJ2-7 | NA | NA | TRBV4-3 | CASSQPPGADPYEQYF | TGCGCCAGCAGCCAACCGCCGGGAGCGGACCCCTACGAGCAGTACTTC
TRBJ2-4 | TRBD2 | NA | TRBV13 | CASSQAVAGGQVKNIQYF | TGTGCCAGCAGTCAAGCGGTAGCGGGGGGGCAAGTCAAAAACATTCAGTACTTC
TRBJ1-6 | NA | few | TRBV29-1 | CSLPSTQF | TGCAGCCTGCCTTCCACTCAGTTT
TRBJ1-1 | TRBD1 | NA | TRBV7-6 | CASSSSTGVNTEAFF | TGTGCCAGCAGCTCCTCGACAGGGGTAAACACTGAAGCTTTCTTT
TRBJ2-7 | NA | NA | TRBV7-2 | CASSHTVVFYEQYF | TGTGCCAGCAGCCACACCGTGGTTTTCTACGAGCAGTACTTC
TRBJ1-1 | NA | NA | TRBV7-9 | CASSLALGQMNTEAFF | TGTGCCAGCAGCTTAGCTTTGGGGCAGATGAACACTGAAGCTTTCTTT
TRBJ2-1 | TRBD2 | NA | TRBV15 | CATSRLGRENYNEQFF | TGTGCCACCAGCAGACTTGGGCGGGAGAACTACAATGAGCAGTTCTTC
TRBJ2-7 | TRBD2 | NA | TRBV6-5 | CASSYASGTYEQYF | TGTGCCAGCAGTTACGCTAGCGGGACCTACGAGCAGTACTTC
TRBJ2-7 | NA | NA | TRBV7-9 | CASSARGGNEQYF | TGTGCCAGCAGCGCGCGAGGGGGTAACGAGCAGTACTTC
TRBJ2-2 | NA | NA | TRBV4-3 | CASSLTRNTGELFF | TGCGCCAGCAGCCTTACTAGGAACACCGGGGAGCTGTTTTTT
TRBJ2-7 | TRBD2 | NA | TRBV7-9 | CASTGTSTSYEQYF | TGTGCCAGCACCGGGACTAGTACTTCCTACGAGCAGTACTTC
TRBJ1-2 | TRBD1 | few | TRBV7-3 | CASSLTGGDGYTF | TGTGCCAGCAGCTTAACAGGGGGCGATGGCTACACCTTC
TRBJ2-1 | NA | few | TRBV27 | CASGFSDSYNEQFF | TGTGCCAGCGGGTTTAGTGACTCCTACAATGAGCAGTTCTTC
TRBJ1-2 | NA | NA | TRBV4-1 | CASSQDLSGMAYGYTF | TGCGCCAGCAGCCAAGATCTCTCAGGGATGGCTTATGGCTACACCTTC
TRBJ2-7 | NA | NA | TRBV4-1 | CASSQAMLSYEQYF | TGCGCCAGCAGCCAAGCGATGCTCTCCTACGAGCAGTACTTC
TRBJ2-7 | NA | NA | TRBV27 | CASSSGTLVEQYF | TGTGCCAGCAGTTCGGGGACGCTAGTCGAGCAGTACTTC
TRBJ2-1 | TRBD1 | NA | TRBV13 | CASGDRGSDDEQFF | TGTGCCAGCGGGGACAGGGGGAGCGACGATGAGCAGTTCTTC
TRBJ2-3 | TRBD2 | NA | TRBV7-2 | CASSLLLAGTDTQYF | TGTGCCAGCAGCTTACTTCTAGCGGGGACAGATACGCAGTATTTT
TRBJ2-3 | TRBD2 | once | TRBV5-6 | CASSAGTSGNTDTQYF | TGTGCCAGCAGCGCCGGGACTAGCGGTAACACAGATACGCAGTATTTT
TRBJ2-7 | NA | NA | TRBV7-9 | CASSLYSYEQYF | TGTGCCAGCAGCCTCTACTCCTACGAGCAGTACTTC
TRBJ1-2 | TRBD1 | NA | TRBV27 | CASSSGTVGYTF | TGTGCCAGCAGCTCCGGGACAGTAGGCTACACCTTC
TRBJ2-7 | TRBD2 | NA | TRBV4-1 | CASSPEPILAGVTYEQYF | TGCGCCAGCAGCCCCGAGCCCATACTAGCGGGAGTCACCTACGAGCAGTACTTC
TRBJ1-5 | NA | few | TRBV7-8 | CASSTRVDQPQHF | TGTGCCAGCAGCACCAGGGTTGATCAGCCCCAGCATTTT
TRBJ1-1 | NA | NA | TRBV19 | CASSIGPNTEAFF | TGTGCCAGTAGTATAGGACCGAACACTGAAGCTTTCTTT
TRBJ2-1 | NA | NA | TRBV5-1 | CASSLERLGSVYEQFF | TGCGCCAGCAGCTTGGAAAGATTGGGGAGCGTATATGAGCAGTTCTTC
TRBJ1-1 | NA | many | TRBV4-3 | CASSQDGGSNTEAFF | TGCGCCAGCAGCCAAGACGGAGGGTCGAACACTGAAGCTTTCTTT
TRBJ2-3 | TRBD1 | few | TRBV7-3 | CASSATGGSTDTQYF | TGTGCCAGCAGCGCGACAGGGGGTAGCACAGATACGCAGTATTTT